This T cell receptor (beta chain) was identified in a study of low-dose radiotherapy and immunotherapy resistance in tumors. TRAV- and TRBV-specific primers were used for first-strand cDNA, which covered alpha and beta chains. The authors amplified TCRs for approximately 20 PCR cycles with a constant-region primer and a V-primer adapter. One entry per CDR3 protein results from TCRdb running MiXCR on the reads. The sample yields 16,000 or so distinct CDR3 sequences, 70% to 80% seen once. Germline lookup yields CDR1 MNHEY and CDR2 SVGAGI. The V and J ends lost 2 bases and 0 bases, in that order; junction bases with no gene match: 2. The CDR3 extends over 16 amino acids.

The chain joins TRBV6-5 to TRBJ1-3, with 9 bases aligning to TRBD1. The receptor comes from a human donor with advanced metastatic prostate, ovarian, gallbladder or colorectal cancer (not recorded which). This table probably holds off-target reads from a library built for another chain. CDR3 amino acids: CASSYTGGFSGNTIYF. The CDR3 region has the DNA TGTGCCAGCAGTTACACAGGGGGCTTCTCTGGAAACACCATATATTTT.